Presented here are 31 T cell receptor beta chains from one specimen sequenced in a study of T-cell reconstitution after alpha-beta-depleted transplantation in children. A library of TCRbeta sequences, prepared with unique molecular identifiers, was generated. From the PCR reads, TCRdb called clonotypes with MiXCR, one entry per CDR3 protein. The table lists about 460,000 distinct CDR3 sequences, 9.5% to 15% of them singletons. Specimen: PBMCs from the stem cell graft donor, collected from the stem cell graft. Receptor source: a human donor who donated a stem cell graft to a child with combined immunodeficiency.

This clonotype was observed at least ten times. The V gene is TRBV29-1, the J gene TRBJ2-1; no firm D call. The length of the CDR3 is 14 residues. Germline loops: CDR1 SQVTM, CDR2 ANQGSEA. V was shortened by 0 bases and J by 7 bases, with 13 bases between the two germline ends. CDR3 DNA sequence: TGCAGCGTTGAAGATCAACTCCATCCGAATGAGCAGTTCTTC. This encodes CSVEDQLHPNEQFF.

This clonotype was observed many times. The chain combines TRBV25-1 with TRBJ1-1; D unresolved. Trimming pared 5 bases from V and 1 base from J, leaving 5 bases between. CDR3 size: 12 residues. CDR1 is MGHDK, CDR2 SYGVNS, per germline. CDR3 DNA sequence: TGTGCCAGCAGTAGTTGGAACACTGAAGCTTTCTTT. This encodes CASSSWNTEAFF.

The chain uses TRBV20-1 and TRBJ2-1; D gene ambiguous. The CDR3 extends over 16 amino acids. V was clipped by 0 bases and J by 3 bases, with 15 bases between them. Germline loops: CDR1 DFQATT, CDR2 SNEGSKA (reference sequence). The CDR3 spells CSAREWVGGNYNEQFF. CDR3 bases: TGCAGTGCTAGAGAGTGGGTGGGCGGAAACTACAATGAGCAGTTCTTC.

The sample holds a few counts of this clonotype. This sequence joins TRBV10-3 and TRBJ2-3, with D possibly called TRBD1 or TRBD2 (5 bases each). Germline CDR1 ENHRY, CDR2 SYGVKD. Between the trimmed V and J ends, which lost 8 bases and 8 bases, there was a span of 23 bases. This CDR3 contains 15 residues. Written as DNA, the CDR3 is TGTGCCATCGCGGTGAGGGGACCCCCAGAGGGTACGCAGTATTTT. Amino acid sequence: CAIAVRGPPEGTQYF.

This clonotype was seen repeatedly, ten times or more. This chain joins TRBV5-7 and TRBJ2-5, with 14 bases aligning to TRBD2. TRBV5-7 is treated as an ORF (open reading frame) with a function not yet certain. The CDR3 is 20 residues long. The V segment lost 3 bases and the J segment 0 bases; nucleotides outside the gene matches: 13. The CDR3 reads CASSSMGGTSGGRHQETQYF. CDR3 sequence (DNA): TGTGCCAGCAGCTCGATGGGCGGGACTAGCGGGGGCCGGCACCAAGAGACCCAGTACTTC.

There are a few counts of this clonotype. The chain is built from TRBV6-5 and TRBJ2-1; D unclear. The ends were cut back, 2 bases at V and 0 bases at J, with 17 bases in the middle. Germline loops: CDR1 MNHEY, CDR2 SVGAGI. The CDR3 contains 18 residues. The CDR3 region is CASSYPRGMSSSYNEQFF. For the CDR3, the DNA is TGTGCCAGCAGTTACCCTAGAGGAATGTCTAGCTCCTACAATGAGCAGTTCTTC.

This clonotype was detected only a few times. The chain couples TRBV21-1 to TRBJ2-3; TRBD2 reflects the table's D call only, with no check against the DNA. TRBV21-1 is marked as a pseudogene. The CDR3 contains 17 residues. Here the CDR3 reads CASSKMAPHTYTDTQYF. CDR3 nucleotides: TGTGCCAGCAGCAAAATGGCCCCTCACACTTACACAGATACGCAGTATTTT.

This clonotype was recorded many times. The CDR3 coding sequence is TGTGCCAGCAGCCTAGGGGGGTTTGGGGTCAACGGGAAGACCCAGTACTTC. Amino acid sequence: CASSLGGFGVNGKTQYF. This rearrangement joins TRBV12-3 or TRBV12-4 to TRBJ2-5; TRBD1 or TRBD2 may be the D gene (6 bases each). CDR3 size: 17 residues. V was cut by 6 bases and J by 6 bases, with 26 bases left in between.

This clonotype was seen at least ten times. V is TRBV6-5 and J is TRBJ2-3; 10 bases agree with TRBD2. This CDR3 region has 16 residues. After removal of 0 bases from V and 3 bases from J, the junction contained 3 bases not matched to a gene. In germline, CDR1 is MNHEY, CDR2 SVGAGI. DNA for the CDR3: TGTGCCAGCAGTTACTCGGGTAGCGGGAGGACAGATACGCAGTATTTT. Residues: CASSYSGSGRTDTQYF.

The rearrangement links TRBV11-2 to TRBJ1-1; no clear D gene. The CDR3 length is 14 residues. Deletions cut 6 bases from V and 5 bases from J, with 16 bases between. The germline CDR1 and CDR2 sequences are SGHAT and FQNNGV. CDR3 DNA: TGTGCCAGCAGTTACGGCCTTTCGAGGACTGAAGCTTTCTTT. Translated, it gives CASSYGLSRTEAFF.

This clonotype has only a few counts. J is TRBJ2-7 and V is TRBV12-3 or TRBV12-4; 9 bases are a match to TRBD1. V shed 2 bases and J 3 bases; nucleotides not matched to a gene: 2. This CDR3 is 14 amino acids long. CDR3 sequence reads: CASSLHRGLYEQYF. Written as DNA, the CDR3 is TGTGCCAGCAGTTTACACAGGGGGCTCTACGAGCAGTACTTC.

The chain recombines TRBV12-3 or TRBV12-4 with TRBJ2-3, with D possibly being TRBD1 (7 bases). V was cut by 5 bases and J by 2 bases, with 14 bases left in between. CDR3 length: 15 amino acids. CDR3 in DNA: TGTGCCAGCAGTCCAGGGGGGCCGTACACAGATACGCAGTATTTT. Its protein product is CASSPGGPYTDTQYF.

This clonotype has a count of ten or more. This chain connects TRBV7-2 to TRBJ2-3; 9 bases line up with TRBD2. Germline V CDR1 and CDR2: SGHTA, FQGNSA. V shed 5 bases, J shed 4 bases, and the junction held 7 bases outside the gene matches. CDR3 length: 15 amino acids. CDR3 DNA sequence: TGTGCCAGCAGCCACGGGACTAGCTCCGCAGATACGCAGTATTTT. Its translation: CASSHGTSSADTQYF.

The gene calls are TRBV4-3 and TRBJ2-3; no definite D call. The ends were cut back, 1 base at V and 6 bases at J, with 11 bases in the middle. This CDR3 has 14 residues. CDR1 is LGHNA, CDR2 YSLEER, per germline. The CDR3 nucleotides are TGCGCCAGCAGCCAAGCAATTCTGTTCGATACGCAGTATTTT. Its protein product is CASSQAILFDTQYF.

The table lists this clonotype with a few counts. CDR3 sequence: CSSVGRREGSTDTQYF. In nucleotides, the CDR3 is TGCAGCTCCGTAGGCCGCAGGGAGGGTAGCACAGATACGCAGTATTTT. The gene calls are TRBV29-1 and TRBJ2-3; 7 bases are a match to TRBD2. CDR1 SQVTM and CDR2 ANQGSEA come from the germline V gene. CDR3 length equals 16 residues. The V and J ends lost 8 bases and 0 bases, in that order; junction bases with no gene match: 14.

This clonotype was recorded at least ten times. The V gene is TRBV20-1, the J gene TRBJ1-1; D gene ambiguous. V was pared by 3 bases and J by 2 bases, with 4 bases between. The CDR3 runs to 11 residues. Germline V gene lookup returns CDR1 DFQATT and CDR2 SNEGSKA (reference sequence). The CDR3 sequence is CSASPNTEAFF. The CDR3 nucleotides are TGCAGTGCTAGCCCTAACACTGAAGCTTTCTTT.

This clonotype was found many times. The J gene is TRBJ1-4, the V gene TRBV7-6, with no clear D. V was cut by 4 bases and J by 4 bases, with 16 bases left in between. CDR3 length: 16 residues. Germline CDR1 SGHVS, CDR2 FNYEAQ. Here the CDR3 DNA reads TGTGCCAGCAGCTCAGCCGAAGGGATGTTTAATGAAAAACTGTTTTTT. Translated, it gives CASSSAEGMFNEKLFF. Using reference TRBV7-6 and TRBJ1-4 for the parts outside the CDR3, the full variable domain is GAGVSQSPRYKVTKRGQDVALRCDPISGHVSLYWYRQALGQGPEFLTYFNYEAQQDKSGLPNDRFSAERPEGSISTLTIQRTEQRDSAMYRCASSSAEGMFNEKLFFGSGTQLSVL.

This clonotype was observed many times. The CDR3, as DNA: TGTGCCAGCAGCGAATTTAAGACAGGGAGAGGGGCCAACGTCCTGACTTTC. Protein product: CASSEFKTGRGANVLTF. The chain has TRBV5-5 and TRBJ2-6; 7 bases fit TRBD1. The ends lost 4 bases at V and 4 bases at J; junction bases unmatched: 11. The CDR3 sequence is 17 residues long. CDR1 is SGHKS and CDR2 is YYEKEE in the germline V gene (reference sequence).

The chain employs TRBV7-2 and TRBJ2-5, with 14 bases aligning to TRBD2. V shed 6 bases and J 9 bases; nucleotides not matched to a gene: 27. The CDR3 is made up of 21 amino acids. Germline CDR1 reads SGHTA; CDR2 reads FQGNSA. CDR3 amino acids: CASSSHPSQGTSGGPRLAQYF. In DNA form, the CDR3 reads TGTGCCAGCAGTTCCCATCCTTCACAGGGGACTAGCGGGGGCCCAAGGTTGGCCCAGTACTTC. Full variable domain (rest looked up from reference TRBV7-2 and TRBJ2-5): GAGVSQSPSNKVTEKGKDVELRCDPISGHTALYWYRQSLGQGLEFLIYFQGNSAPDKSGLPSDRFSAERTGGSVSTLTIQRTQQEDSAVYLCASSSHPSQGTSGGPRLAQYFGPGTRLLVL.

The chain uses TRBV20-1 and TRBJ2-5, with TRBD2 as a possible D gene (7 bases). The CDR3 totals 14 residues. The germline V gene encodes CDR1 DFQATT and CDR2 SNEGSKA (reference sequence). The V end lost 4 bases, the J end lost 1 base, and 13 bases lay between the germline ends. CDR3 sequence (DNA): TGCAGTGCTAAGGGGGGGTACATCCAAGAGACCCAGTACTTC. Protein product: CSAKGGYIQETQYF.

This clonotype showed up many times. J is TRBJ2-7 and V is TRBV5-1; 12 bases agree with TRBD2. Unmatched junction bases numbered 9, after V lost 0 bases and J lost 2 bases. Germline values: CDR1 SGHRS, CDR2 YFSETQ. This CDR3 is built from 18 residues. The CDR3 is CASSLDTAGTSGPYEQYF. CDR3 coding DNA: TGCGCCAGCAGCTTGGATACAGCAGGGACTAGCGGGCCCTACGAGCAGTACTTC.

This clonotype has at least ten counts. Here the CDR3 DNA reads TGTGCCAGCAGTACCCTCCGGGGACAAAGGCCCGGGGGGGAGCTGTTTTTT. It codes for CASSTLRGQRPGGELFF. The J gene is TRBJ2-2, the V gene TRBV6-5, with D possibly matching TRBD1 (6 bases). This CDR3 is 17 amino acids long. CDR1 and CDR2 from the germline V gene are MNHEY and SVGAGI. Trimming took 5 bases from V and 8 from J, leaving 24 bases between them.

There are a few counts of this clonotype. The chain joins TRBV7-2 to TRBJ1-2; weak D call: TRBD1 (6 bases). With 2 bases removed from V and 4 bases from J, the gap between germline ends came to 17 bases. The CDR3 is made up of 16 amino acids. Germline CDR1 SGHTA, CDR2 FQGNSA. The CDR3 is CASSLNGQPGGYGYTF. In nucleotides, the CDR3 is TGTGCCAGCAGCTTAAACGGACAGCCCGGGGGCTATGGCTACACCTTC.

The rearrangement joins TRBV12-3 or TRBV12-4 to TRBJ2-3; 14 bases map to TRBD2. Losses at the gene ends were 5 bases for V and 1 base for J; bases not matched to a gene: 11. This CDR3 is 19 amino acids long. Written as DNA, the CDR3 is TGTGCCAGCAGTCTGCGACTAGCGGGGGGGCCGTTGCGCACAGATACGCAGTATTTT. Translation: CASSLRLAGGPLRTDTQYF.

There are a few counts of this clonotype. The chain couples TRBV27 to TRBJ2-5; 8 positions match TRBD1. The trim removed 5 bases at V and 4 bases at J, leaving 12 bases unmatched. This CDR3 is 16 amino acids long. Germline CDR1 is MNHEY and CDR2 is SMNVEV (reference sequence). CDR3 sequence: CASSEDRVGHSETQYF. The CDR3 DNA is TGTGCCAGCAGTGAGGACAGGGTTGGTCATTCAGAGACCCAGTACTTC.

This clonotype occurred a few times. The junction differs from germline at one of its ends, possibly a read error. The chain links TRBV4-3 to TRBJ2-2; D is tentatively TRBD1 or TRBD2 (5 bases each). There are 13 residues in the CDR3. Looked up from germline, CDR1 is LGHNA and CDR2 is YSLEER. The chain's CDR3 is CASSPIRDGELFF. The CDR3 nucleotides are TGCGCCAGCAGCCCCATCAGGGACGGGGAGCTTTTTTTT.

This clonotype has just a few counts. This chain uses TRBV7-9 with TRBJ2-7, with D uncertain. Germline V gene data show CDR1 as SEHNR and CDR2 as FQNEAQ (reference sequence). The CDR3 sequence is 12 residues long. Trimming shortened V by 1 base and J by 6 bases, and 7 bases separated the two germline ends. The DNA for the CDR3 is TGTGCCAGCAGCTTAGATCTGGGCGAGCAGTACTTC. Amino acids: CASSLDLGEQYF.

In its sample, this clonotype was seen a few times. V is TRBV7-9 and J is TRBJ1-5; D possibly corresponds to TRBD1 (5 bases). The germline V and J ends were trimmed by 0 bases and 0 bases, with 9 bases remaining between them. CDR1 SEHNR and CDR2 FQNEAQ come from the germline V gene (reference sequence). The CDR3 contains 16 residues. This CDR3 reads CASSLAGTDSNQPQHF. The CDR3 coding sequence is TGTGCCAGCAGCTTAGCCGGGACGGATAGCAATCAGCCCCAGCATTTT. Full variable domain (rest looked up from reference TRBV7-9 and TRBJ1-5): DTGVSQNPRHKITKRGQNVTFRCDPISEHNRLYWYRQTLGQGPEFLTYFQNEAQLEKSRLLSDRFSAERPKGSFSTLEIQRTEQGDSAMYLCASSLAGTDSNQPQHFGDGTRLSIL.

This clonotype has ten or more counts. This chain links TRBV10-3 with TRBJ2-7, with 9 nucleotides matching TRBD1. Germline V CDR1 and CDR2: ENHRY, SYGVKD. The V and J ends lost 10 bases and 4 bases, in that order; junction bases with no gene match: 8. The CDR3 consists of 13 residues. CDR3 region: CATSAGQGYEQYF. The CDR3 nucleotides are TGTGCCACCTCAGCGGGACAGGGATACGAGCAGTACTTC.

This clonotype was counted at least ten times. CDR3 in amino acids: CASSFAGTGSNEQYF. The CDR3 DNA sequence: TGTGCCAGCAGTTTCGCCGGGACAGGGTCCAACGAGCAGTACTTC. The chain carries TRBV12-3 or TRBV12-4 and TRBJ2-7; 9 nucleotides agree with TRBD1. V lost 3 bases to trimming and J lost 5 bases; unmatched junction nucleotides: 8. This CDR3 is built from 15 residues.

This clonotype has more than one count but fewer than ten. The chain carries TRBV4-3 and TRBJ1-6; D unresolved. The CDR3 spans 13 residues. V lost 0 bases, J lost 12 bases, and 9 bases lay in between. CDR1 is LGHNA, CDR2 YSLEER, per germline. As DNA, the CDR3 is TGCGCCAGCAGCCAAGAATTAGGTTTACCCCTCCACTTT. Residues: CASSQELGLPLHF.